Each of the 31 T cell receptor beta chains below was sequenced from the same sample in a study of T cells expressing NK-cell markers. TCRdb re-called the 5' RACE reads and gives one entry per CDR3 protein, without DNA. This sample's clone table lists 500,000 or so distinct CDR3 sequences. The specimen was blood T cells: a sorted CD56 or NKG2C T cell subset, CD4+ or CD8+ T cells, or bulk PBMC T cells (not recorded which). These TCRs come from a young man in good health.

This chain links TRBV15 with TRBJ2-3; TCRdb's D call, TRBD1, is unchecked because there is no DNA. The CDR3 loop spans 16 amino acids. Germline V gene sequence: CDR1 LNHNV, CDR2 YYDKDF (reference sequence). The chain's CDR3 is CATSNPGQTLTDTQYF.

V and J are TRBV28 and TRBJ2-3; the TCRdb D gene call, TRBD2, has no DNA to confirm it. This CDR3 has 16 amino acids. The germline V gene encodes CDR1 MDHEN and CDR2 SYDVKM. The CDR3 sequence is CASSPQGRAGADTQYF.

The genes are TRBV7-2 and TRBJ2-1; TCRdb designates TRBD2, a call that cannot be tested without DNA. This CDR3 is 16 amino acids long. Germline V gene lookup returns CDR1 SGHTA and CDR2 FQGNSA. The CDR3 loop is CASSFLTSGYYNEQFF.

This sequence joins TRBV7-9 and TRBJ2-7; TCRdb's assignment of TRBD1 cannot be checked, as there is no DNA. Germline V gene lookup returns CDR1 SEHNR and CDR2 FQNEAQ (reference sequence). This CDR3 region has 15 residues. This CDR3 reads CASSIRTGGDYEQYF.

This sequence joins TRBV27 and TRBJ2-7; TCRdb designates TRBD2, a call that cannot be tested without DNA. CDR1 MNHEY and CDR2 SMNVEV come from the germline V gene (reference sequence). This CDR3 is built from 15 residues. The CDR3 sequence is CASQFGGAGSYEQYF.

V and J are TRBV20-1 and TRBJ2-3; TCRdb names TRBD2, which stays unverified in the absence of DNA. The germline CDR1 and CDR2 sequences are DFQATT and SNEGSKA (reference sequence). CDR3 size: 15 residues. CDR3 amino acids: CSARDGASGTDTQYF.

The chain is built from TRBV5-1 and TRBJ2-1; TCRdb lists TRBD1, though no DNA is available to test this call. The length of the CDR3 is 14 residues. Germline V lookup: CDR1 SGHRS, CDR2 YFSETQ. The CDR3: CASSFGGELYEQFF.

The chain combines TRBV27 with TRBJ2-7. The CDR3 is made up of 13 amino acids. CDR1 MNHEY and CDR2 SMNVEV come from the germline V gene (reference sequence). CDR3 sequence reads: CASLGLSSYEQYF.

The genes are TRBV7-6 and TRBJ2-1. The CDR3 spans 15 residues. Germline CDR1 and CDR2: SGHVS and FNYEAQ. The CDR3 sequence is CASSLGGSTLGEQFF.

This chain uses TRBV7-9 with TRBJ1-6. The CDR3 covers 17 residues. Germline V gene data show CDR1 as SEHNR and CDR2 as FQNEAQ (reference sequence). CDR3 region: CASSPSRVGSYNSPLHF. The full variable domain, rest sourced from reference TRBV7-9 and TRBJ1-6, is DTGVSQNPRHKITKRGQNVTFRCDPISEHNRLYWYRQTLGQGPEFLTYFQNEAQLEKSRLLSDRFSAERPKGSFSTLEIQRTEQGDSAMYLCASSPSRVGSYNSPLHFGNGTRLTVT.

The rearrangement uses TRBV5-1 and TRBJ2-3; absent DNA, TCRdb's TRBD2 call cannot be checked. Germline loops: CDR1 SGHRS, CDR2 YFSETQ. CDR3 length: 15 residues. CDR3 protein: CASSPISGSSDTQYF.

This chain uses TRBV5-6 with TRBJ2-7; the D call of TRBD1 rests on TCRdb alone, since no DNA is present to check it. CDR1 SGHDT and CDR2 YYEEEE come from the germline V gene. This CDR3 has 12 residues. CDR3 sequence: CASNRQTEEQYF.

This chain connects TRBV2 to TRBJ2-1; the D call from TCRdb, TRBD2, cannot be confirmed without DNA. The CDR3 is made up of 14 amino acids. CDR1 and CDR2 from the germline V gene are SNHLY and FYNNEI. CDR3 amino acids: CATTRLGDTNEQFF.

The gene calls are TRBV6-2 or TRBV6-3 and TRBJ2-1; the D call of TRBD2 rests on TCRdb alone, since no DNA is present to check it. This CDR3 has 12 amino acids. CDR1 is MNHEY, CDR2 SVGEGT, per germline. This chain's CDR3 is CASSSGLPEQFF.

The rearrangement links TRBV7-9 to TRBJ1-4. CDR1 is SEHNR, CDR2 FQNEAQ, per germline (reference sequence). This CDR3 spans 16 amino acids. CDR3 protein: CASSLFKGTALRKLFF. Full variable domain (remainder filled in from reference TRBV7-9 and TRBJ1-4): DTGVSQNPRHKITKRGQNVTFRCDPISEHNRLYWYRQTLGQGPEFLTYFQNEAQLEKSRLLSDRFSAERPKGSFSTLEIQRTEQGDSAMYLCASSLFKGTALRKLFFGSGTQLSVL.

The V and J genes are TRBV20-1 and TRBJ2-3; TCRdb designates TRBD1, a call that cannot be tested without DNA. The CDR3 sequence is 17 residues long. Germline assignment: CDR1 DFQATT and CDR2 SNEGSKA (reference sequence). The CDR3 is CSARDWARERLTDTQYF.

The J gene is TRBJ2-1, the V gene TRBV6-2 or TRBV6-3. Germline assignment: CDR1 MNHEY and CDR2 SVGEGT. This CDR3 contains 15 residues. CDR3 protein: CASSEAGASMYEQFF.

CDR3: CASSTGNEQFF. The V and J genes are TRBV12-3 or TRBV12-4 and TRBJ2-1. CDR3 length: 11 residues.

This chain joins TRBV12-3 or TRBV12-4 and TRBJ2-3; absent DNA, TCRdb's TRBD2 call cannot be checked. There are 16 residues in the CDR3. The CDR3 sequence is CASSLGGLAGPDTQYF.

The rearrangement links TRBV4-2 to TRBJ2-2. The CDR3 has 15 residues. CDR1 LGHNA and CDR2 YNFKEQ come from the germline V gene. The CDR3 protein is CASSQDPRNTGELFF.

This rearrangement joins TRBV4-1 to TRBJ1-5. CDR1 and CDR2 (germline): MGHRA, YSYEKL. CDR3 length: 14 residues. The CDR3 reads CASSQVGVDQPQHF.

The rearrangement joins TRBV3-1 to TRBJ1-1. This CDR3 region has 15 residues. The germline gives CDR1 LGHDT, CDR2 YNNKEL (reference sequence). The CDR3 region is CASRQGAGMNTEAFF.

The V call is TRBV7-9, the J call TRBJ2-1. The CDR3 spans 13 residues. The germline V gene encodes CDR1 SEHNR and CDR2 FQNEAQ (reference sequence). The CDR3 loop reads CASGLAGVFEQFF. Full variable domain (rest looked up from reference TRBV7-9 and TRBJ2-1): DTGVSQNPRHKITKRGQNVTFRCDPISEHNRLYWYRQTLGQGPEFLTYFQNEAQLEKSRLLSDRFSAERPKGSFSTLEIQRTEQGDSAMYLCASGLAGVFEQFFGPGTRLTVL.

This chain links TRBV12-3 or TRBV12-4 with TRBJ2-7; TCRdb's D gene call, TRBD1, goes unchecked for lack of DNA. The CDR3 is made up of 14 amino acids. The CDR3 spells CASSSTDRGGEQYF.

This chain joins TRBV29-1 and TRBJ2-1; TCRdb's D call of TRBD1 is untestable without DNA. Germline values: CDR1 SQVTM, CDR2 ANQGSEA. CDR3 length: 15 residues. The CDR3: CSGETQTGVKGEQFF.

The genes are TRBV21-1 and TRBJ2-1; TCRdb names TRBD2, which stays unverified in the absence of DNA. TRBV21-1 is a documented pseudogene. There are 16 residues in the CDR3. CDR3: CASSPPPAGAYNEQFF.

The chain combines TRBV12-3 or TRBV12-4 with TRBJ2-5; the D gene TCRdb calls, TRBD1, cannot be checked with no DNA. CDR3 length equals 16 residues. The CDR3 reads CASSSSFGETGGAQYF.

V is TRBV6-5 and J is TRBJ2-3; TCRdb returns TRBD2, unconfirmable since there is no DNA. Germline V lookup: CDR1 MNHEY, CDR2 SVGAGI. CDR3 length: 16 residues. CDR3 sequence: CASSYGPSGNTDTQYF.

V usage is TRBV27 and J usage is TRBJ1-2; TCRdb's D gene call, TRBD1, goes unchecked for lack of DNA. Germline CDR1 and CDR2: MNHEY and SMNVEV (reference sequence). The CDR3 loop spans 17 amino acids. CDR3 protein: CASSLMAGGARNYGYTF.

This CDR3 reads CASSQGSGGELFF. The V call is TRBV19, the J call TRBJ2-2; the TRBD1 assignment by TCRdb is unverifiable without DNA. The CDR3 covers 13 residues. The germline V gene encodes CDR1 LNHDA and CDR2 SQIVND (reference sequence).

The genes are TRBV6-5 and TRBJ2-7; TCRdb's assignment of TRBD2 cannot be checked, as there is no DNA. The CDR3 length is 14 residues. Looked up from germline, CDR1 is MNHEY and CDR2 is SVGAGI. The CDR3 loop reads CASSWGLDGYEQYF.